One T cell receptor beta chain is described in this entry. Germline lookup yields CDR1 SGDLS and CDR2 YYNGEE. The CDR3 extends over 14 amino acids. J lost 6 bases, V lost 0 bases, and 2 bases had no gene match. As handled by the study authors: Reference gene primer amplification gave nucleated cell count estimates. Repertoires were generated with immunoSEQ multiplex PCR, while TCRdb's copy carries only in-frame clones and drops some. V and J calls and clone size are those listed in that table; D and trimming were worked out from the DNA. The data hold over 200,000 clones, with roughly 87% observed a single time. The data derive from a study of blood T cell repertoires in COVID-19. In the study overall: From the United States, Italy and Spain came samples of acute and convalescent COVID-19. The cDNA or gDNA used as material had been derived from T cells, B-cell-depleted T cells, or PBMCs.

The sample taken for sequencing was peripheral blood. This chain connects TRBV9 to TRBJ1-5; TRBD1 matches at 8 bases. The TCR comes from a woman aged 18-35 years who had recovered from COVID-19. The CDR3 DNA sequence: TGTGCCAGCAGCGTAGGGACAGGGCTTCAGCCCCAGCATTTT. This sequence encodes CASSVGTGLQPQHF.